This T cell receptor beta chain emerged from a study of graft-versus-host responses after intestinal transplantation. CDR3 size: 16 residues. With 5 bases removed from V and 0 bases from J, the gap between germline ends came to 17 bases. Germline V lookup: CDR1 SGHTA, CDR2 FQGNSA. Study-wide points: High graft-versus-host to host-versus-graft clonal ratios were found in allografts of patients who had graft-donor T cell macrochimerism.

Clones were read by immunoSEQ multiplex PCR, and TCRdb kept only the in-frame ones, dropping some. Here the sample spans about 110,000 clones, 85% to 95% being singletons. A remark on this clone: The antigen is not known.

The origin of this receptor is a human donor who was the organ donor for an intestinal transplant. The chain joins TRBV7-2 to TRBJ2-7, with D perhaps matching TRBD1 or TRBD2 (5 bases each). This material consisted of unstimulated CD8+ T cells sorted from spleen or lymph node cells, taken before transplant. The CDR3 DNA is TGTGCCAGCAGCCCCACCAGGGCAGGGAGCTCCTACGAGCAGTACTTC. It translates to CASSPTRAGSSYEQYF.